This passage covers 16 T cell receptor beta chains from one sample sequenced in a study of molecular identifiers for immune sequencing clone quantification. In TCRdb, the PCR reads were re-called with MiXCR into one record per CDR3 protein. The data hold some 590,000 distinct CDR3 sequences, with around 25% observed a single time. Material for sequencing was naive CD8+ T cells from blood, with Jurkat cell RNA spiked in. Subset reported: FACS-sorted CD8+CD4-CCR7+CD45RA+ naive T cells. These receptors all come from a human donor in good health. Some libraries in this study had Jurkat cell RNA spiked in.

This clonotype was detected a few times. This CDR3 is CASKSRGADTQYF. DNA of the CDR3: TGTGCCAGCAAATCTCGGGGGGCAGATACGCAGTATTTT. V is TRBV11-3 and J is TRBJ2-3, with 7 bases lining up with TRBD2. The CDR3 is 13 amino acids. V shed 7 bases and J 4 bases; nucleotides not matched to a gene: 5. Germline V gives CDR1 SGHNT, CDR2 YENEEA.

Notes on this clonotype: An end of the junction differs from the germline gene, which may be a read error. The V gene is TRBV24-1, the J gene TRBJ2-1; D may be TRBD1 or TRBD2 (5 bases each). This CDR3 region has 14 residues. CDR1 KGHDR and CDR2 SFDVKD come from the germline V gene. For the CDR3, the DNA is TGTGCCACCAGTGAACGGGGCACTTACAATGAGCAGCTCTTC. It codes for CATSERGTYNEQLF.

A remark on this clonotype: Possible read error: a much larger clone is one base away. The CDR3 ends on some other residue instead of the conserved phenylalanine or tryptophan, so this is likely a read error. This chain joins TRBV6-2 or TRBV6-3 and TRBJ1-5; tentative D call: TRBD1 (6 bases). The ends were cut back, 4 bases at V and 3 bases at J, with 10 bases in the middle. Germline V gene lookup returns CDR1 MNHEY and CDR2 SVGEGT. CDR3 length: 14 amino acids. The CDR3: CASSSDRYNQPQHS. In nucleotides, the CDR3 is TGTGCCAGCAGTTCCGACAGGTACAATCAGCCCCAGCATTCT.

V and J are TRBV28 and TRBJ1-1, with TRBD1 matching 8 bases. CDR1 is MDHEN and CDR2 is SYDVKM in the germline V gene. The CDR3 has 13 residues. J gave up 4 bases and V 10 bases, and 8 bases lay outside the gene matches. DNA of the CDR3: TGTGCCATCCGAATGACAGGGGTCACTGAAGCTTTCTTT. Its translation is CAIRMTGVTEAFF.

This clonotype has only a few counts. The chain employs TRBV19 and TRBJ2-7; TRBD1 matches at 10 bases. Trimming cost V 6 bases and J 2 bases; bases outside gene matches: 7. The V gene's germline CDR1 is LNHDA and CDR2 SQIVND (reference sequence). CDR3 length equals 15 residues. CDR3 sequence (DNA): TGTGCCAGTAGACGGACAGGGGGTCCCACCTACGAGCAGTACTTC. Translation: CASRRTGGPTYEQYF.

This chain connects TRBV20-1 to TRBJ2-7, with a tentative D call TRBD1 (5 bases). Germline V gene data show CDR1 as DFQATT and CDR2 as SNEGSKA (reference sequence). V shed 7 bases and J shed 2 bases, with 12 bases lying between them. This CDR3 is 12 amino acids long. CDR3 in DNA: TGCAGTGTCAGGGTAGGAACCTACGAGCAGTACTTC. It yields the protein CSVRVGTYEQYF.

The chain joins TRBV5-6 to TRBJ2-1; 7 nucleotides agree with TRBD1. The length of the CDR3 is 17 residues. Losses at the gene ends were 4 bases for V and 0 bases for J; bases not matched to a gene: 10. The V gene's germline CDR1 is SGHDT and CDR2 YYEEEE. DNA for the CDR3: TGTGCCAGCAGCGCCCGACAGGGACGGCCCTCCTACAATGAGCAGTTCTTC. Encoded protein: CASSARQGRPSYNEQFF.

The chain links TRBV7-9 to TRBJ2-6, with 8 nucleotides matching TRBD1. CDR3 size: 15 residues. The V and J ends lost 2 bases and 4 bases, in that order; junction bases with no gene match: 1. The germline gives CDR1 SEHNR, CDR2 FQNEAQ (reference sequence). In DNA, the CDR3 is TGTGCCAGCAGCTTACAGGGGGCAGGGGCCAACGTCCTGACTTTC. Translation gives CASSLQGAGANVLTF. The variable domain in full, with the rest retrieved from reference TRBV7-9 and TRBJ2-6, is DTGVSQNPRHKITKRGQNVTFRCDPISEHNRLYWYRQTLGQGPEFLTYFQNEAQLEKSRLLSDRFSAERPKGSFSTLEIQRTEQGDSAMYLCASSLQGAGANVLTFGAGSRLTVL.

This clonotype was counted ten times or more. The J gene is TRBJ2-6, the V gene TRBV6-2 or TRBV6-3, with D hard to call. Looked up from germline, CDR1 is MNHEY and CDR2 is SVGEGT. The CDR3 loop spans 16 amino acids. V shed 6 bases and J shed 2 bases, with 14 bases lying between them. The CDR3 spells CASSPAYTPGANVLTF. DNA for the CDR3: TGTGCCAGCAGCCCGGCGTACACCCCTGGGGCCAACGTCCTGACTTTC.

In its sample, this clonotype was seen many times. V and J are TRBV4-1 and TRBJ2-3, with D maybe TRBD1 (6 bases). The CDR3 spans 17 residues. Looked up from germline, CDR1 is MGHRA and CDR2 is YSYEKL. The V end lost 0 bases, the J end lost 2 bases, and 15 bases lay between the germline ends. CDR3 residues: CASSQDEQGSFTDTQYF. Written as DNA, the CDR3 is TGCGCCAGCAGCCAAGATGAACAGGGATCCTTCACAGATACGCAGTATTTT.

This clonotype was detected a few times. The V gene is TRBV19, the J gene TRBJ1-5; TRBD1 is a possible D gene (6 bases). The CDR3 extends over 13 amino acids. The germline gives CDR1 LNHDA, CDR2 SQIVND (reference sequence). V dropped 5 bases and J dropped 3 bases, with 8 bases sitting between them. The CDR3 sequence: CASSWTVNQPQHF. The CDR3 DNA reads as TGTGCCAGTAGTTGGACAGTCAATCAGCCCCAGCATTTT.

The chain employs TRBV19 and TRBJ1-2; D gene unclear. Germline values: CDR1 LNHDA, CDR2 SQIVND (reference sequence). This CDR3 region has 14 residues. Trimming shortened V by 7 bases and J by 4 bases, and 16 bases separated the two germline ends. CDR3 bases: TGTGCCAGTACCCCAGGACGGACTTTCTATGGCTACACCTTC. Translation gives CASTPGRTFYGYTF.

Notes on this clonotype: No conserved phenylalanine or tryptophan is present at the end of the CDR3, so a read error is the likely explanation. The chain carries TRBV30 and TRBJ1-4, with D unclear. This CDR3 has 12 residues. V lost 6 bases to trimming and J lost 14 bases, with 19 bases between them. Germline CDR1 and CDR2: GTSNPN and SVGIG (reference sequence). Here the CDR3 reads CACQAASGELFL. Written as DNA, the CDR3 is TGTGCCTGCCAAGCTGCTAGCGGTGAGCTGTTTTTA.

This clonotype was detected ten times or more. In DNA form, the CDR3 reads TGTGCCTGGGGCCCATTTGACGAGCAGTACTTC. This encodes CAWGPFDEQYF. The chain has TRBV30 and TRBJ2-7; no firm D call. Trimming stripped 5 bases from V and 5 bases from J, with 10 bases between. Germline V gene data show CDR1 as GTSNPN and CDR2 as SVGIG (reference sequence). The CDR3 covers 11 residues.

This clonotype was seen many times. V usage is TRBV7-9 and J usage is TRBJ2-7, with 8 bases matching TRBD2. This CDR3 region has 15 residues. The V and J ends lost 5 bases and 2 bases, in that order; junction bases with no gene match: 8. Germline CDR1 SEHNR, CDR2 FQNEAQ (reference sequence). CDR3 nucleotide sequence: TGTGCCAGCAGCCACGGCCTAGCGGGCGCCTACGAGCAGTACTTC. This translates into CASSHGLAGAYEQYF.

This clonotype was detected many times. The gene calls are TRBV2 and TRBJ2-7; TRBD1 agrees at 9 bases. The CDR3 has 15 amino acids. V was pared by 8 bases and J by 2 bases, with 10 bases of the junction left unmatched. Germline V gene sequence: CDR1 SNHLY, CDR2 FYNNEI. The CDR3: CASRPDRGPPYEQYF. Written as DNA, the CDR3 is TGTGCCAGCCGCCCGGACAGGGGTCCTCCCTACGAGCAGTACTTC.